The sequence of this T cell receptor beta chain was determined in a study of blood T cells in healthy people across ages. The use of a sample-barcoded 5' primer and a J-beta primer mix characterized a second PCR of roughly 6 to 11 cycles. One entry per CDR3 protein, called by TCRdb with MiXCR from the 5' RACE reads. The sample gives 700,000 to 850,000 distinct CDR3 sequences, 30% to 45% of which show up once; approximately 13% is in the top ten. The CDR3 spans 12 residues. V was pared by 6 bases and J by 0 bases, with 3 bases between. Source material: blood. The rearrangement links TRBV12-3 or TRBV12-4 to TRBJ1-3; D is undetermined. This receptor was obtained from a man between 18 and 35 years old in good health. CDR3 region: CASSISGNTIYF. In nucleotides, the CDR3 is TGTGCCAGCAGCATCTCTGGAAACACCATATATTTT.